A single sample gave rise to the 4 T cell receptor beta chains below, sequenced in a study of blood T cell repertoires in COVID-19. Using immunoSEQ multiplex PCR, the repertoire was profiled, and TCRdb retains in-frame clones only, with some absent. The sample carries over 600,000 clones, just under 90% recorded once. Sequencing was done on a sample of peripheral blood. These receptors all stem from a woman aged 18-35 years with acute or convalescent COVID-19.

The chain recombines TRBV15 with TRBJ1-6, with a tentative D call TRBD1 (6 bases). The germline CDR1 and CDR2 sequences are LNHNV and YYDKDF (reference sequence). The CDR3 spans 18 residues. Trimming took off 2 bases at V and 5 bases at J, with 19 bases between the two ends. CDR3 bases: TGTGCCACCAGCAGATCCGCAGGGGCTGCAAGGGATAATTCACCCCTCCACTTT. Its translation is CATSRSAGAARDNSPLHF.

Notes on this clone: This CDR3 is also generated by other DNA sequences in the sample. V is TRBV5-4 and J is TRBJ2-7; the match to TRBD1 covers 7 bases. The V gene's germline CDR1 is SGHNT and CDR2 YYREEE (reference sequence). This CDR3 comprises 12 residues. The V gene end was trimmed by 4 bases and the J gene end by 3 bases; junction bases not matched to a gene: 1. The CDR3 DNA reads TGTGCCAGCAGCAGGGACAGCTACGAGCAGTACTTC. Its translation: CASSRDSYEQYF.

The V call is TRBV3-1 (or the pseudogene TRBV3-2), the J call TRBJ1-1; 7 positions agree with TRBD1. CDR1 and CDR2 (germline): LGHDT, YNNKEL (reference sequence). V was pared by 2 bases and J by 5 bases, with 5 bases of the junction left unmatched. There are 14 residues in the CDR3. CDR3 sequence reads: CASSQRTGRTEAFF. CDR3 sequence (DNA): TGTGCCAGCAGCCAACGGACAGGAAGGACTGAAGCTTTCTTT.

The V and J genes are TRBV13 and TRBJ2-3; 7 bases agree with TRBD2. CDR3 length equals 19 residues. V was clipped by 5 bases and J by 1 base; unmatched bases: 18. Germline CDR1 PRHDT, CDR2 FYEKMQ (reference sequence). CDR3 sequence reads: CASSLLWEGRMEGTDTQYF. The CDR3, as DNA: TGTGCCAGCAGCCTCCTCTGGGAGGGGAGAATGGAAGGCACAGATACGCAGTATTTT.